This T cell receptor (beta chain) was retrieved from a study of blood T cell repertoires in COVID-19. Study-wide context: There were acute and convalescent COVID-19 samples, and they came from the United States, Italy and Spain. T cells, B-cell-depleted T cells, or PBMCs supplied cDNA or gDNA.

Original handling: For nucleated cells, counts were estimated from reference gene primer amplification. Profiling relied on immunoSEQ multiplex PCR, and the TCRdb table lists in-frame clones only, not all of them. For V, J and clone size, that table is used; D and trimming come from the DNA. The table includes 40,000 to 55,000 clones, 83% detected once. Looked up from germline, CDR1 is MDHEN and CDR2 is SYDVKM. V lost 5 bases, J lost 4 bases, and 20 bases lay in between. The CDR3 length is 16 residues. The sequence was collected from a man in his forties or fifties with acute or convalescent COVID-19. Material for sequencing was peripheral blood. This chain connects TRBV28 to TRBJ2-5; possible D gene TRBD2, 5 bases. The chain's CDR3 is CASSGDIAPEGETQYF. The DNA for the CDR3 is TGTGCCAGCAGTGGAGACATAGCCCCAGAGGGAGAGACCCAGTACTTC.